This T cell receptor (beta chain) was sequenced in a study of cytomegalovirus exposure and HLA in healthy donors. As for the study in general: About 85 million unique TCR sequences came from HLA-typed donors in an early release.

The CDR3 sequence is 13 residues long. V lost 0 bases to trimming and J lost 4 bases, with 5 bases between them. Germline V gene sequence: CDR1 KGHSH, CDR2 LQKENI. Researchers ran the PCR with 60 Vbeta and 13 Jbeta primers. In the source study's methods: Among the unique TCR beta chains that a later analysis counted, about 84 million in all, about 12 million were shared. Repertoires were generated with immunoSEQ multiplex PCR, while TCRdb's copy carries only in-frame clones and drops some. For V, J and clone size, that table is used; D and trimming come from the DNA. The table has 200,000 to 250,000 clones, 82% seen once.

The sample taken for sequencing was PBMCs. The sequence came from a woman aged 40 to 50 in good health and CMV-seropositive. The chain uses TRBV18 and TRBJ2-3, with unresolved D. The CDR3 nucleotides read TGTGCCAGCTCACCACCGTATTCAGATACGCAGTATTTT. Encoded protein: CASSPPYSDTQYF.